These 12 T cell receptor beta chains were all obtained from the same sample, sequenced in a study of T cell repertoires and leukemia-associated antigens. These receptors' antigens are unknown. TCRdb re-called the 5' RACE reads with MiXCR, one entry per CDR3 protein. The table includes 11,000 or so distinct CDR3 sequences, just over 40% detected once. Sequencing was performed on CD3+ T cells sorted from blood and cultured. Source of these receptors: a female donor in good health.

Judged by abundance, this clonotype is medium-sized. The chain links TRBV10-3 to TRBJ1-2, with TRBD1 as a possible D gene (6 bases). Trimming took off 0 bases at V and 2 bases at J, with 7 bases between the two ends. The germline gives CDR1 ENHRY, CDR2 SYGVKD. CDR3 length: 14 amino acids. The CDR3: CAISESDRNYGYTF. The CDR3 DNA reads as TGTGCCATCAGTGAGTCGGACAGAAACTATGGCTACACCTTC.

On this clonotype itself: The junction departs from germline at one end; a sequencing error may be responsible. J is TRBJ2-5 and V is TRBV4-1; possible D gene TRBD1, 6 bases. The CDR3 has 16 residues. The germline gives CDR1 MGHRA, CDR2 YSYEKL. As DNA, the CDR3 is TGCGCCAGCGGCCAAGGCCCAGGGGCTTCTTCCGAGACCCAGTGCTTC. Translation: CASGQGPGASSETQCF.

This clonotype was seen ten or more times. This likely comes from a read error, as the CDR3 has no conserved phenylalanine or tryptophan at its end. The chain links TRBV12-3 or TRBV12-4 to TRBJ2-5, with D possibly TRBD1 on 6 matching bases. CDR3 length: 17 residues. Trimming removed 3 bases at V and 4 bases at J, with 21 bases between. The CDR3 DNA reads as TGTGCCAGCAGTTTTTACGGGGACACCCTAGGTGGAGAGACCCAGTACCTC. It is translated as CASSFYGDTLGGETQYL.

CDR3 bases: TGTGCCAGCAGCGCGATGCTTGGGGGACTAGCGATCGAAGGCGCAGATACGCAGTATTTT. Amino acids: CASSAMLGGLAIEGADTQYF. The rearrangement joins TRBV11-3 to TRBJ2-3, with 10 bases fitting TRBD2. The germline V gene encodes CDR1 SGHNT and CDR2 YENEEA. After removal of 5 bases from V and 4 bases from J, the junction contained 21 bases not matched to a gene. The CDR3 totals 20 residues.

V and J are TRBV30 and TRBJ2-1; the D is unclear. The CDR3 extends over 11 amino acids. Per the germline V gene, CDR1 is GTSNPN and CDR2 is SVGIG (reference sequence). Trimming shortened V by 0 bases and J by 9 bases, and 6 bases separated the two germline ends. The CDR3 DNA is TGTGCCTGGAGTGTAAATAGTGAGCAGTTCTTC. The encoded protein is CAWSVNSEQFF.

At least ten counts were recorded for this clonotype. This chain joins TRBV6-5 and TRBJ2-2, with D uncertain. The germline V and J ends were trimmed by 7 bases and 0 bases, with 6 bases remaining between them. The germline V gene encodes CDR1 MNHEY and CDR2 SVGAGI. The CDR3 is 13 residues long. CDR3 residues: CASTLANTGELFF. The DNA of the CDR3 is TGTGCCAGCACTCTCGCGAACACCGGGGAGCTGTTTTTT.

CDR3 in DNA: TGCAGTACCGAATATTTAGCGGGAGGGCCGCATGAGCAGTTCTTC. Translating it yields CSTEYLAGGPHEQFF. This chain connects TRBV20-1 to TRBJ2-1, with 11 bases aligning to TRBD2. The CDR3 length is 15 residues. V dropped 8 bases and J dropped 8; count of bases not matched to a gene: 14. CDR1 DFQATT and CDR2 SNEGSKA come from the germline V gene (reference sequence).

Written as DNA, the CDR3 is TGTGCCAGCAGCCAGGCGGACAGGAGCTACAATGAGCAGTTCTTC. This sequence encodes CASSQADRSYNEQFF. This chain joins TRBV12-3 or TRBV12-4 and TRBJ2-1; 7 bases align to TRBD1. This CDR3 contains 15 residues. J gave up 3 bases and V 6 bases, and 8 bases lay outside the gene matches.

This clonotype was observed a few times. V is TRBV12-3 or TRBV12-4 and J is TRBJ2-1; tentative D call: TRBD2 (6 bases). This CDR3 contains 13 residues. V was shortened by 1 base and J by 9 bases, with 10 bases between the two germline ends. The CDR3 region is CASSLGTNLEQFF. For the CDR3, the DNA is TGTGCCAGCAGTTTAGGGACTAATCTTGAGCAGTTCTTC.

The chain recombines TRBV20-1 with TRBJ2-5, with unresolved D. Trimming shortened V by 4 bases and J by 4 bases, and 10 bases separated the two germline ends. CDR1 is DFQATT, CDR2 SNEGSKA, per germline (reference sequence). This CDR3 region has 12 residues. The CDR3 nucleotides read TGCAGTGCTATCCCTCTCCTAGAGACCCAGTACTTC. Translated, it gives CSAIPLLETQYF.

This clonotype was seen ten or more times. This sequence joins TRBV6-1 and TRBJ2-2, with TRBD2 as a possible D gene (6 bases). This CDR3 has 13 residues. V lost 7 bases and J 7 bases, leaving 13 bases between the germline ends. Germline CDR1 reads MNHNS; CDR2 reads SASEGT. For the CDR3, the DNA is TGTGCCAGCAAGGGCGGGATTGGCGGGGAGCTGTTTTTT. Translating gives CASKGGIGGELFF.

By sample share, this clonotype is medium-sized. The chain couples TRBV7-2 to TRBJ2-1, with a possible D match to TRBD1 (5 bases). The CDR3 has 13 amino acids. Trimming removed 10 bases at V and 3 bases at J, with 13 bases between. Looked up from germline, CDR1 is SGHTA and CDR2 is FQGNSA. CDR3 bases: TGTGCCACTCGGACAACAGGCTACAATGAGCAGTTCTTC. Its translation is CATRTTGYNEQFF.